This T cell receptor beta chain appears in the sequencing data of a study of blood T cell repertoires in COVID-19. Looking at the study overall: The origin of the acute and convalescent COVID-19 samples was the United States, Italy and Spain. Sample material is recorded as cDNA or gDNA derived from T cells, B-cell-depleted T cells, or PBMCs.

The V gene end was trimmed by 2 bases and the J gene end by 4 bases; junction bases not matched to a gene: 6. Germline-derived CDR1 and CDR2 are SGHTS and YDEGEE. This CDR3 spans 15 amino acids. The authors' processing: Quantification of nucleated cells was approximated via reference gene primer amplification. The assay was immunoSEQ multiplex PCR, and TCRdb's table has in-frame clones only and misses some. V, J and clone size derive from that table, while D and trimming were established from the DNA sequence. The table shows some 38,000 clones, with approximately 80% occurring only once. This receptor was taken from a woman in her 70s with acute or convalescent COVID-19. This chain links TRBV5-8 with TRBJ1-5; 7 bases fit TRBD1. Sequenced input: peripheral blood. The CDR3 sequence: CASSFPGTVNQPQHF. The CDR3 bases are TGTGCCAGCAGCTTTCCCGGGACAGTAAATCAGCCCCAGCATTTT. Based on the CDR3 plus reference TRBV5-8 and TRBJ1-5, the full variable domain is EAGVTQSPTHLIKTRGQQATLRCSPISGHTSVYWYQQALGLGLQFLLWYDEGEERNRGNFPPRFSGRQFPNYSSELNVNALELEDSALYLCASSFPGTVNQPQHFGDGTRLSIL.